These T cell receptor beta chains were read from a single sample in a study of T-cell reconstitution after alpha-beta-depleted transplantation in children. From the PCR reads, TCRdb called clonotypes with MiXCR, one entry per CDR3 protein. The sample has approximately 91,000 distinct CDR3 sequences; 6.5% to 8.5% are singletons. Sample: PBMCs from the stem cell graft donor, taken from the stem cell graft. Receptors were obtained from a human donor who donated a stem cell graft to a child with congenital amegakaryocytic thrombocytopenia. CDR3s include the opening cysteine and the closing phenylalanine or tryptophan. A D gene is named only where the DNA matches it firmly. Not every row has a clone size; where given, it reads once, few, many or a size class.

CASRSGAYNEQFF,TGTGCCAGCAGATCCGGGGCTTACAATGAGCAGTTCTTC,TRBV7-9,few,TRBJ2-1,-
CASREIRADTQYF,TGTGCCAGCCGAGAGATAAGGGCAGATACGCAGTATTTT,TRBV19,-,TRBJ2-3,-
CSVGTARDTEAFF,TGCAGCGTTGGGACAGCCCGTGACACTGAAGCTTTCTTT,TRBV29-1,many,TRBJ1-1,-
CASSPISATNEKLFF,TGTGCCAGCAGCCCTATTAGTGCAACTAATGAAAAACTGTTTTTT,TRBV25-1,many,TRBJ1-4,-
CSATPSVAYNEQFF,TGCAGCGCCACTCCCAGCGTCGCCTACAATGAGCAGTTCTTC,TRBV29-1,many,TRBJ2-1,-
CASSAGTGLTYEQYF,TGTGCCAGCAGCGCCGGGACAGGCCTTACCTACGAGCAGTACTTC,TRBV9,many,TRBJ2-7,TRBD1
CATSDRGRANTGELFF,TGTGCCACCAGTGACAGGGGGCGCGCGAACACCGGGGAGCTGTTTTTT,TRBV24-1,many,TRBJ2-2,TRBD1
CASSLARQNTEAFF,TGTGCCAGCAGCTTAGCGAGGCAGAACACTGAAGCTTTCTTT,TRBV7-9,many,TRBJ1-1,-
CSALQGRDGYTF,TGCAGTGCCTTACAGGGGCGGGATGGCTACACCTTC,TRBV20-1,many,TRBJ1-2,TRBD1
CASSAGTPGGQETQYF,TGCGCCAGCAGCGCCGGAACGCCAGGGGGTCAAGAGACCCAGTACTTC,TRBV5-1,many,TRBJ2-5,TRBD1
CASSEGRGLTNEKLFF,TGTGCCAGCAGTGAGGGCAGGGGGCTAACTAATGAAAAACTGTTTTTT,TRBV25-1,many,TRBJ1-4,TRBD1
CASSSRDRENYGYTF,TGTGCCAGCAGTTCCCGGGACAGGGAAAACTATGGCTACACCTTC,TRBV27,many,TRBJ1-2,TRBD1
CASSFSIQGGFNEQFF,TGTGCCAGCAGCTTTTCTATTCAGGGGGGGTTCAATGAGCAGTTCTTC,TRBV5-5,many,TRBJ2-1,-
CSATPRGGYTF,TGCAGTGCTACCCCCAGGGGTGGCTACACCTTC,TRBV20-1,many,TRBJ1-2,-
CASRVHYQERAYSNQPQHF,TGTGCCAGCCGTGTCCACTATCAAGAAAGGGCTTATAGCAATCAGCCCCAGCATTTT,TRBV6-1,many,TRBJ1-5,-
CASSTGQGNTEAFF,TGCGCCAGCAGCACGGGACAGGGAAACACTGAAGCTTTCTTT,TRBV5-1,many,TRBJ1-1,TRBD1
CASSQVMRGANTGELFF,TGCGCCAGCAGCCAAGTAATGCGGGGGGCGAACACCGGGGAGCTGTTTTTT,TRBV4-1,-,TRBJ2-2,TRBD2
CASSLYANEVHEQYF,TGTGCCAGCAGTTTATATGCTAACGAGGTCCACGAGCAGTACTTC,TRBV28,many,TRBJ2-7,-